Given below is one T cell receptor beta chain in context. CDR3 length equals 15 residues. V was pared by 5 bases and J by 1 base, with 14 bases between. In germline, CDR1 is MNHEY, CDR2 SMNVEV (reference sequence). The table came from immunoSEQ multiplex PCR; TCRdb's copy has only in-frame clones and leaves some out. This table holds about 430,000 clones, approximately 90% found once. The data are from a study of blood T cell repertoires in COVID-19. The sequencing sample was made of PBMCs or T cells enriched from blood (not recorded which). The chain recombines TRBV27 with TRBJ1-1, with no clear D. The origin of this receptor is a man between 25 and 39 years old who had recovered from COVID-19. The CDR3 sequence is CASSASEVPNTEAFF. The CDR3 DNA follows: TGTGCCAGCAGTGCCTCCGAGGTGCCGAACACTGAAGCTTTCTTT.